This is a list of T cell receptor beta chains from one sample in a study of blood T cell repertoires in COVID-19. The protocol was immunoSEQ multiplex PCR, while the TCRdb copy is restricted to in-frame clones and leaves out a portion. The table records approximately 250,000 clones, 75% to 85% of them present only once. Sequencing was performed on peripheral blood. Every receptor here comes from a woman between 50 and 59 years old with acute or convalescent COVID-19. The CDR3 runs from the conserved cysteine through the conserved F or W.

j_gene,v_gene,len,CDR3aa
TRBJ2-7,TRBV4-1,15,CASSPGEGRSYEQYF
TRBJ1-5,TRBV4-3,18,CASSQRPGTGPSNQPQHF
TRBJ2-1,TRBV7-9,16,CASSLIGGGLYNEQFF
.,TRBV6-5,15,CASSRTGSGSYEQYF
TRBJ1-2,TRBV5-5,15,CASSLAGTGGRGYTF
TRBJ1-5,TRBV30,14,CAWSPGNMDQPQHF
TRBJ2-1,TRBV4-1,16,CASSQDFGTGPNEQFF
TRBJ2-1,TRBV4-1,17,CASSQDKRGSSYNEQFF
TRBJ2-1,TRBV27,16,CASSLYPSGTYNEQFF
TRBJ1-6,TRBV28,14,CASSPGGLDSPLHF
TRBJ2-1,TRBV9,15,CASSPSSGVNNEQFF
TRBJ1-1,TRBV19,16,CASSLFPGGGDTEAFF
TRBJ2-5,TRBV4-2,15,CASSHDGLASGSQYF
TRBJ2-3,TRBV18,16,CASSPSGTGGTDTQYF
TRBJ1-4,TRBV30,14,CAGRGRLANEKLFF
TRBJ2-7,TRBV14,16,CASSQDPLGAGGEQYF
TRBJ2-3,TRBV7-9,11,CASSPQDTQYF
TRBJ2-7,TRBV28,13,CASIGTPTYEQYF
TRBJ2-1,TRBV7-8,16,CASSRVSSGAYNEQFF
TRBJ2-2,TRBV29-1,18,CSVEDPEVGTGNTGELFF
TRBJ1-5,TRBV28,15,CASSTRNRGYQPQHF
TRBJ1-6,TRBV6-5,14,CASTQDGNNSPLHF
TRBJ1-2,TRBV28,16,CASSLSGSRVVNGYTF
TRBJ1-1,TRBV27,15,CASSFERAGRTEAFF
TRBJ2-2,TRBV9,14,CASSERQGTGELFF
TRBJ1-5,TRBV5-4,13,CASSLDRYQPQHF
TRBJ1-1,TRBV7-9,13,CASSLDPRTEAFF
TRBJ1-2,TRBV11-2,14,CASSLTGGNYGYTF